The clone carrying this T cell receptor beta chain was seen only a few times. Its antigen is unidentified. CDR1 is ENHRY, CDR2 SYGVKD, per germline. V lost 7 bases, J lost 5 bases, and 5 bases stayed unmatched. The CDR3 covers 14 residues. For the second PCR, which ran for about 6 to 12 cycles, a sample-barcoded 5' primer and a J-beta primer mix were used. Unique molecular identifiers of 12 random nucleotides labeled each cDNA. The study obtained at least 2.5 million CDR3-containing paired-end reads from every sample. Each CDR3 protein is one row after TCRdb ran MiXCR on the 5' RACE reads. The profile covers some 550,000 distinct CDR3 sequences, with 40% to 55% appearing a single time and roughly 24% taken by the ten largest. This sample stems from a study of blood T cells in healthy people across ages. The study, taken as a whole, reports: Diversity figures based on one million T cells were deemed too low. With unsorted PBMCs, a conclusive comparison of naive versus antigen-experienced cells was not possible.

The clonotype comes from a man aged 80 or over in good health. The material sequenced was blood. The V and J genes are TRBV10-3 and TRBJ2-1; 10 nucleotides line up with TRBD2. For the CDR3, the DNA is TGTGCCATCACGAGCGGGAGGGATAACAATGAGCAGTTCTTC. Protein: CAITSGRDNNEQFF.